The next 21 T cell receptor beta chains were all read from a single sample in a study of blood T cell repertoires in COVID-19. TCRdb's table, derived via immunoSEQ multiplex PCR, lists solely in-frame clones and lacks some. Of 250,000 to 300,000 clones detected, 88% appear once; the ten largest clones hold around 0.9%. Input material: PBMCs or T cells enriched from blood (not recorded which). These receptors were collected from a young woman who had recovered from COVID-19.

The genes are TRBV30 and TRBJ2-1; a weak D match, TRBD2 (5 bases). From germline, CDR1 is GTSNPN and CDR2 SVGIG (reference sequence). The V end was cut by 2 bases, the J end by 12 bases, with 11 bases between. The CDR3 length is 11 residues. The CDR3 reads CAWSKGAWQFF. The CDR3 DNA sequence: TGTGCCTGGAGTAAGGGAGCCTGGCAGTTCTTC. The complete variable domain, with remaining parts taken from reference TRBV30 and TRBJ2-1, reads SQTIHQWPATLVQPVGSPLSLECTVEGTSNPNLYWYRQAAGRGLQLLFYSVGIGQISSEVPQNLSASRPQDRQFILSSKKLLLSDSGFYLCAWSKGAWQFFGPGTRLTVL.

The chain carries TRBV9 and TRBJ2-5; D is unclear. Trimming shortened V by 0 bases and J by 5 bases, and 17 bases separated the two germline ends. Germline V gene lookup returns CDR1 SGDLS and CDR2 YYNGEE. The CDR3 is 16 amino acids. CDR3: CASSVAGRSKVETQYF. In nucleotides, the CDR3 is TGTGCCAGCAGCGTAGCAGGTCGGTCGAAAGTGGAGACCCAGTACTTC.

This clone occurred a few times. The chain is built from TRBV9 and TRBJ1-3; 8 bases line up with TRBD1. Germline CDR1 is SGDLS and CDR2 is YYNGEE. The CDR3 runs 17 residues. V trimming: 1 base; J trimming: 0 bases; junction bases outside the gene matches: 6. The CDR3 is CASSVHGQGGSGNTIYF. Here the CDR3 DNA reads TGTGCCAGCAGCGTACACGGACAGGGTGGCTCTGGAAACACCATATATTTT.

About this clone itself: Mismatch with germline at one junction end may stem from a read error. The V and J genes are TRBV6-5 and TRBJ1-2, with D unclear. Germline V gives CDR1 MNHEY, CDR2 SVGAGI. The CDR3 sequence is 11 residues long. The CDR3 loop is CASTYEGRRFF. DNA for the CDR3: TGTGCCAGCACCTACGAGGGCCGGCGCTTCTTC.

The chain's CDR3 is CASRLAGVYLDTQYF. The DNA of the CDR3 is TGTGCCAGCAGACTAGCGGGAGTTTATTTGGATACGCAGTATTTT. The chain links TRBV5-4 to TRBJ2-3, with 11 bases lining up with TRBD2. CDR1 and CDR2 (germline): SGHNT, YYREEE (reference sequence). The CDR3 is 15 residues long. V lost 5 bases to trimming and J lost 6 bases; unmatched junction nucleotides: 8.

The J gene is TRBJ2-1, the V gene TRBV18, with 7 bases fitting TRBD1. The CDR3 runs to 16 residues. Germline V gene data show CDR1 as KGHSH and CDR2 as LQKENI. The V segment lost 4 bases and the J segment 4 bases; nucleotides outside the gene matches: 10. The CDR3 nucleotides are TGTGCCAGCTCACGACTTACAGGGGTTTCGTACAATGAGCAGTTCTTC. It translates to CASSRLTGVSYNEQFF.

This chain links TRBV10-2 with TRBJ2-1; perhaps TRBD2 as D (5 bases). Trimming left V 3 bases short and J 8 bases short, with 8 bases between. The germline V gene has CDR1 WSHSY and CDR2 SAAADI. CDR3 length equals 12 residues. The CDR3 bases are TGCGCCAGCAGTGAAAGGACTTATGAGCAGTTCTTC. Its protein is CASSERTYEQFF.

This sequence joins TRBV6-4 and TRBJ2-1, with D perhaps TRBD2 (6 bases). Trimming stripped 5 bases from V and 6 bases from J, with 14 bases between. The CDR3 contains 14 residues. CDR1 MRHNA and CDR2 SNTAGT come from the germline V gene. DNA of the CDR3: TGTGCCAGCAGTCAGATGGGACTCTCCAATGAGCAGTTCTTC. It encodes CASSQMGLSNEQFF.

This clone was counted a few times. V gene TRBV7-9 combines with J gene TRBJ1-2; 8 bases agree with TRBD1. There are 15 residues in the CDR3. CDR1 SEHNR and CDR2 FQNEAQ come from the germline V gene (reference sequence). V lost 5 bases and J lost 5; bases outside the gene matches: 10. The DNA for the CDR3 is TGTGCCAGCAGCAAATGGGACAGGCACTCGTATGGCTACACCTTC. Translation: CASSKWDRHSYGYTF. Combining the CDR3 with reference TRBV7-9 and TRBJ1-2 gives the whole variable domain DTGVSQNPRHKITKRGQNVTFRCDPISEHNRLYWYRQTLGQGPEFLTYFQNEAQLEKSRLLSDRFSAERPKGSFSTLEIQRTEQGDSAMYLCASSKWDRHSYGYTFGSGTRLTVV.

The chain is built from TRBV30 and TRBJ2-7, with a weak D call TRBD1 (5 bases). The germline gives CDR1 GTSNPN, CDR2 SVGIG (reference sequence). V was cut by 0 bases and J by 1 base, with 10 bases left in between. There are 14 residues in the CDR3. The CDR3 loop reads CAWSVGAPSYEQYF. The CDR3 DNA follows: TGTGCCTGGAGTGTTGGGGCACCATCCTACGAGCAGTACTTC.

The rearrangement links TRBV19 to TRBJ2-3; possible D gene TRBD1, 6 bases. V was clipped by 11 bases and J by 6 bases, with 6 bases between them. This CDR3 is 9 amino acids long. CDR1 LNHDA and CDR2 SQIVND come from the germline V gene (reference sequence). Here the CDR3 DNA reads TGTGCCCAGGGGGATACGCAGTATTTT. Amino acids: CAQGDTQYF.

The chain combines TRBV2 with TRBJ1-1, with TRBD1 as a possible D gene (5 bases). Germline V CDR1 and CDR2: SNHLY, FYNNEI. V lost 8 bases, J lost 3 bases, and 13 bases lay in between. The CDR3 spans 13 residues. DNA of the CDR3: TGTGCCAGCGGGGGAGGGCCGCACACTGAAGCTTTCTTT. Encoded protein: CASGGGPHTEAFF.

Turning to this clone: One junction end disagrees with the germline gene, perhaps due to a read error. The chain uses TRBV7-7 and TRBJ2-1, with unresolved D. Germline V gene lookup returns CDR1 SSHAT and CDR2 FNYEAQ (reference sequence). The CDR3 runs to 15 residues. The CDR3 region has the DNA TGTGCTAGCAGCGCGCAAAGAGCGTCCTACAATGAGCAGTTCTTC. Translated: CASSAQRASYNEQFF.

This clone was recorded only once. The chain uses TRBV6-2 or TRBV6-3 and TRBJ1-2; no firm D call. V was cut by 0 bases and J by 7 bases, with 6 bases left in between. The CDR3 extends over 12 amino acids. Germline-derived CDR1 and CDR2 are MNHEY and SVGEGT. The CDR3 sequence: CASSYSLPGYTF. The CDR3 region has the DNA TGTGCCAGCAGTTACTCACTACCTGGCTACACCTTC.

CDR3: CASSLGLAGGFRTDTQYF. The CDR3 region has the DNA TGTGCCAGCAGCTTGGGACTAGCGGGGGGGTTTCGCACAGATACGCAGTATTTT. The V call is TRBV5-6, the J call TRBJ2-3; 14 positions match TRBD2. Germline-derived CDR1 and CDR2 are SGHDT and YYEEEE. The V and J ends lost 0 bases and 1 base, in that order; junction bases with no gene match: 4. This CDR3 is built from 18 residues. Combining the CDR3 with reference TRBV5-6 and TRBJ2-3 gives the whole variable domain DAGVTQSPTHLIKTRGQQVTLRCSPKSGHDTVSWYQQALGQGPQFIFQYYEEEERQRGNFPDRFSGHQFPNYSSELNVNALLLGDSALYLCASSLGLAGGFRTDTQYFGPGTRLTVL.

This chain uses TRBV15 with TRBJ2-5; perhaps TRBD2 as D (5 bases). Trimming took 7 bases from V and 4 from J, leaving 16 bases between them. The length of the CDR3 is 14 residues. Germline V gene data show CDR1 as LNHNV and CDR2 as YYDKDF (reference sequence). The CDR3 region is CATKDRRGIETQYF. The CDR3 nucleotides are TGTGCCACCAAGGACCGCCGAGGGATAGAGACCCAGTACTTC.

This chain links TRBV15 with TRBJ1-2, with 7 bases that match TRBD1. Germline lookup yields CDR1 LNHNV and CDR2 YYDKDF (reference sequence). V shed 4 bases and J 7 bases; nucleotides not matched to a gene: 12. The CDR3 totals 15 residues. Here the CDR3 reads CATSTTTRGLSGYTF. The CDR3 DNA is TGTGCCACCAGCACTACGACAAGGGGGCTTTCTGGCTACACCTTC.

The chain carries TRBV11-2 and TRBJ2-1; 8 bases line up with TRBD2. The CDR3 loop spans 13 amino acids. Per germline, CDR1 SGHAT and CDR2 FQNNGV. J was trimmed by 6 bases and V by 4 bases; bases with no gene match: 2. As DNA, the CDR3 is TGTGCCAGCAGCTACGGGACTAGCAATGAGCAGTTCTTC. Protein product: CASSYGTSNEQFF.

V is TRBV19 and J is TRBJ1-1; TRBD1 aligns across 8 bases. Germline V lookup: CDR1 LNHDA, CDR2 SQIVND (reference sequence). The CDR3 runs 15 residues. V gave up 0 bases and J gave up 3 bases; unmatched junction bases: 3. This CDR3 reads CASSIEGQDDTEAFF. Written as DNA, the CDR3 is TGTGCCAGTAGTATAGAGGGACAGGACGACACTGAAGCTTTCTTT.

V is TRBV4-2 and J is TRBJ2-3; 11 bases are a match to TRBD2. V gave up 3 bases and J gave up 0 bases; unmatched junction bases: 8. Germline CDR1 reads LGHNA; CDR2 reads YNFKEQ. CDR3 length equals 18 residues. Here the CDR3 DNA reads TGTGCCAGCAGCCAGGGCCATGGGACTAGCGGTAGCACAGATACGCAGTATTTT. Its translation is CASSQGHGTSGSTDTQYF.

The chain combines TRBV6-5 with TRBJ2-7; 7 bases map to TRBD1. The CDR3 spans 14 residues. Trimming at V came to 5 bases and at J to 1 base, leaving 5 bases not matched to a gene. Germline CDR1 is MNHEY and CDR2 is SVGAGI. The CDR3 spells CASSRQGGSYEQYF. In DNA, the CDR3 is TGTGCCAGCAGTCGACAGGGCGGGTCCTACGAGCAGTACTTC.